This is a list of T cell receptor beta chains from one sample in a study of T-cell memory formation after mild COVID-19. A single record per CDR3 protein comes from TCRdb applying MiXCR to the 5' RACE reads. The data show roughly 130,000 distinct CDR3 sequences, with over 15% seen just once and over 4% held by the top ten. Sequenced: PBMCs or a T cell subset sorted from them (not recorded which). Receptor source: a man younger than 35 who had mild COVID-19 (a few samples of this study predate the infection). Cell type and time point are not known. CDR3s include the opening cysteine and the closing phenylalanine or tryptophan. Each record gives: V gene, J gene, D gene, clone size, CDR3 DNA, CDR3 protein. A D gene is named only where the DNA matches it firmly. Size tells how often a clone was seen (once, few, many) or the class of an expanded clone, and some rows leave it out.

TRBV3-1	TRBJ1-2	-	once	TGTGCCAGCAGCCTCCAGGGCGGGGCGATCGGCTACACCTTC	CASSLQGGAIGYTF
TRBV5-5	TRBJ2-1	-	many	TGTGCCAGCAGTGTGAGGGGGGGCTACGATGAGCAGTTCTTC	CASSVRGGYDEQFF
TRBV5-6	TRBJ2-7	-	few	TGTGCCAGCAGCTTGCCCCCAGGGAGCTCCTACGAGCAGTACTTC	CASSLPPGSSYEQYF
TRBV19	TRBJ1-3	-	-	TGTGCCAGTAGTATCGTCTCTGGAAACACCATATATTTT	CASSIVSGNTIYF
TRBV6-5	TRBJ1-2	-	-	TGTGCCAGCAGAGAATCGGGGGGGCATGGCTACACCTTC	CASRESGGHGYTF
TRBV7-9	TRBJ2-7	TRBD1	few	TGTGCCAGCAGCTTGAGGGGAGGACAGGGGAACGAGCAGTACTTC	CASSLRGGQGNEQYF
TRBV18	TRBJ1-1	TRBD1	few	TGTGCCAGCTCACGAGACAGGGGAACGAACACTGAAGCTTTCTTT	CASSRDRGTNTEAFF
TRBV2	TRBJ1-5	-	-	TGTGCCAGCAGTTTTTCCCGGAGGGGGAATCAGCCCCAGCATTTT	CASSFSRRGNQPQHF
TRBV9	TRBJ1-2	-	few	TGTGCCAGCAGCGTAGCCCGGTCTGGCTACACCTTC	CASSVARSGYTF
TRBV5-1	TRBJ2-5	TRBD1	-	TGCGCCAGCAGCTCGACAGGGAAAGAGACCCAGTACTTC	CASSSTGKETQYF
TRBV4-1	TRBJ2-1	-	-	TGCGCCAGCAGCCAAGTGGATCTTTTCTTTGATGATAATGAGCAGTTCTTC	CASSQVDLFFDDNEQFF
TRBV27	TRBJ2-1	TRBD2	-	TGTGCCAGCAGATTAACTAGCGGGCCCCACTCCTACAATGAGCAGTTCTTC	CASRLTSGPHSYNEQFF
TRBV29-1	TRBJ1-2	-	-	TGCAGCGTTGTGGACCCGGTGGGCTATGGCTACACCTTC	CSVVDPVGYGYTF
TRBV29-1	TRBJ1-5	-	-	TGCAGCGTGCGTGGGAATTTCAATCAGCCCCAGCATTTT	CSVRGNFNQPQHF
TRBV12-3/TRBV12-4	TRBJ2-1	TRBD2	-	TGTGCCAGCAGTGAGACTAGCGGGGATGAGCAGTTCTTC	CASSETSGDEQFF
TRBV15	TRBJ2-1	-	-	TGTGCCACCAGCAGCTGGGGGGCAGATGAGCAGTTCTTC	CATSSWGADEQFF
TRBV7-2	TRBJ2-4	-	-	TGTGCCAGCAGCTCAAGGGTCGCGAACATTCAGTACTTC	CASSSRVANIQYF
TRBV11-2	TRBJ2-2	TRBD2	-	TGTGCCAGCAGCTTAAAAGGGCTAGCGGACTTCACCGGGGAGCTGTTTTTT	CASSLKGLADFTGELFF
TRBV4-2	TRBJ2-5	TRBD2	-	TGTGCCAGCGGAAGCGGGGGGGGGGCCGAGACCCAGTACTTC	CASGSGGGAETQYF
TRBV27	TRBJ2-3	-	-	TGTGCCAGCAGTGGGACGGGGACAGATACGCAGTATTTT	CASSGTGTDTQYF
TRBV7-2	TRBJ2-5	TRBD2	once	TGTGCCAGCAGCGGAAGACTAGCGGGGGCCCAGCAAGAGACCCAGTACTTC	CASSGRLAGAQQETQYF
TRBV5-5	TRBJ2-4	-	-	TGTGCCAGCAGCTTGGGGCCTTCCAAAAACATTCAGTACTTC	CASSLGPSKNIQYF
TRBV5-1	TRBJ1-6	-	-	TGCGCCAGCAGCTTGGGGGTAGCCGCCAGGGAAAATTCACCCCTCCACTTT	CASSLGVAARENSPLHF
TRBV20-1	TRBJ2-3	-	few	TGCAGTGCTAGCCGGGGGACCATTAGCACAGATACGCAGTATTTT	CSASRGTISTDTQYF
TRBV27	TRBJ2-3	-	few	TGTGCCAGCAGTTTACTGGTCGAAGGTACGCAGTATTTT	CASSLLVEGTQYF
TRBV4-3	TRBJ2-5	TRBD2	many	TGCGCCAGCAGCCAAGGGACTAGCGGGGGGGCAGGAGAGACCCAGTACTTC	CASSQGTSGGAGETQYF
TRBV7-2	TRBJ2-7	-	few	TGTGCCAGCAGCAGGCGGGACGAACGGCAGTACTTC	CASSRRDERQYF
TRBV5-1	TRBJ1-5	TRBD1	few	TGCGCCAGCAGCAGGACCGGACAGGACAATCAGCCCCAGCATTTT	CASSRTGQDNQPQHF
TRBV11-2	TRBJ2-3	TRBD2	many	TGTGCCAGCAGCTTACGGCTAGCGGGGGGCACAGATACGCAGTATTTT	CASSLRLAGGTDTQYF
TRBV12-3/TRBV12-4	TRBJ2-5	TRBD1	few	TGTGCCAGCAGTCCCCGAGGGGGACAGAACGAGGACCAGTACTTC	CASSPRGGQNEDQYF
TRBV7-9	TRBJ1-1	-	-	TGTGCCAGCAGCTTGTTGACAGCCAATGAAGCTTTCTTT	CASSLLTANEAFF
TRBV12-3/TRBV12-4	TRBJ1-1	TRBD1	many	TGTGCCAGCAGTTTGGGACAGCCGAACACTGAAGCTTTCTTT	CASSLGQPNTEAFF
TRBV12-3/TRBV12-4	TRBJ2-1	-	-	TGTGCCAGCAGCCCACAGAGGTCATATGAGCAGTTCTTC	CASSPQRSYEQFF
TRBV7-2	TRBJ1-5	-	-	TGTGCCAGCAGCCCAGTCACGGGGACCAATCAGCCCCAGCATTTT	CASSPVTGTNQPQHF
TRBV4-1	TRBJ2-1	-	many	TGCGCCAGCACCCAAGGGGGGACGGGGCGGTACAATGAGCAGTTCTTC	CASTQGGTGRYNEQFF
TRBV3-1	TRBJ2-5	-	-	TGTGCCAGCAGCCAAGGCTGGGGCAACCAAGAGACCCAGTACTTC	CASSQGWGNQETQYF
TRBV12-3/TRBV12-4	TRBJ2-4	-	many	TGTGCCAGCAGTATCGACAGAATACTGGCCAAAAACATTCAGTACTTC	CASSIDRILAKNIQYF
TRBV4-3	TRBJ1-1	-	few	TGCGCCAGCAGCCAAGATCGTATAGGGGTTACTGAAGCTTTCTTT	CASSQDRIGVTEAFF
TRBV7-2	TRBJ2-5	-	few	TGTGCCAGCAGCTTACTCGGCCGGCCCCCGGAGACCCAGTACTTC	CASSLLGRPPETQYF
TRBV5-1	TRBJ2-5	-	-	TGCGCCAGCAGCTTATTCGGTGCCGAAGAGACCCAGTACTTC	CASSLFGAEETQYF
TRBV4-1	TRBJ1-2	TRBD1	few	TGCGCCAGCAGCCTCGGACAGGGGCCTTTTGATGGCTACACCTTC	CASSLGQGPFDGYTF
TRBV6-6	TRBJ1-1	-	few	TGTGCCAGCGCCCCCCAAGGCACTGAAGCTTTCTTT	CASAPQGTEAFF
TRBV7-9	TRBJ2-7	TRBD1	-	TGTGCCAGCAGCTCCCGGGACAGTTCCTACGAGCAGTACTTC	CASSSRDSSYEQYF
TRBV7-8	TRBJ1-2	-	-	TGTGCCAGCAGCTTTGCCAGGGCAGCCTATGGCTACACCTTC	CASSFARAAYGYTF
TRBV4-1	TRBJ2-1	-	many	TGCGCCAGCAGCCAAGACGTCCGGGGATGGGACAATGAGCAGTTCTTC	CASSQDVRGWDNEQFF
TRBV5-1	TRBJ1-3	TRBD1	few	TGCGCCAGCAGCCCCCAGGGGGGGCGGCTTTCTGGAAACACCATATATTTT	CASSPQGGRLSGNTIYF
TRBV19	TRBJ1-1	TRBD1	few	TGTGCCAGTAGTATTGGGGACAGGGGGTCCACTGAAGCTTTCTTT	CASSIGDRGSTEAFF
TRBV5-1	TRBJ2-2	-	-	TGCGCCAGCAGCGCTGGGGTACAGGCGAGTAACACCGGGGAGCTGTTTTTT	CASSAGVQASNTGELFF